The clone carrying this T cell receptor beta chain was seen repeatedly, ten times or more. Its antigen remains unidentified. This sample was included in a study of blood T cells in healthy people across ages. Whole-study results and caveats: Estimated diversity, derived from one million T cells, was regarded as an underestimate. Across the age range, TCR beta diversity per million T cells fell in a roughly linear way.

A second PCR of about 7 to 12 cycles used a sample-barcoded 5' primer and a J-beta primer mix. TCRdb re-derived calls from the 5' RACE reads in MiXCR, one entry per CDR3 protein. The data hold almost 1 million distinct CDR3 sequences, with roughly 50% observed a single time. Trimming at V came to 8 bases and at J to 7 bases, leaving 8 bases not matched to a gene. CDR1 is SQVTM, CDR2 ANQGSEA, per germline. The CDR3 sequence is 13 residues long. The source of this sequence is a woman aged 55-70 years in good health. Sequencing was performed on blood. This chain joins TRBV29-1 and TRBJ2-7; 13 nucleotides match TRBD2. Here the CDR3 DNA reads TGCAGCACCGGACTAGCGGGAGCTCGGGAGCAGTACTTC. Translating it yields CSTGLAGAREQYF.